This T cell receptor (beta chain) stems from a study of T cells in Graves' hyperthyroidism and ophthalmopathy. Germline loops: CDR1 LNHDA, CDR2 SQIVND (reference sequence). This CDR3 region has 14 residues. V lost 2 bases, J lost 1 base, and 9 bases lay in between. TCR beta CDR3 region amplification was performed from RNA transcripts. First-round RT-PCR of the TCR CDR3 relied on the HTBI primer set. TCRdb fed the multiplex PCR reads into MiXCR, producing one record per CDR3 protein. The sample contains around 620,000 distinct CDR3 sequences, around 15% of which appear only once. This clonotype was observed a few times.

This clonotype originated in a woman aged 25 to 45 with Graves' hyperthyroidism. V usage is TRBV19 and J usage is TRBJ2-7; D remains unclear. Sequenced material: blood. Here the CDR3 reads CASSIQDGSYEQYF. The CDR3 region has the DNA TGTGCCAGTAGTATACAGGACGGATCCTACGAGCAGTACTTC.